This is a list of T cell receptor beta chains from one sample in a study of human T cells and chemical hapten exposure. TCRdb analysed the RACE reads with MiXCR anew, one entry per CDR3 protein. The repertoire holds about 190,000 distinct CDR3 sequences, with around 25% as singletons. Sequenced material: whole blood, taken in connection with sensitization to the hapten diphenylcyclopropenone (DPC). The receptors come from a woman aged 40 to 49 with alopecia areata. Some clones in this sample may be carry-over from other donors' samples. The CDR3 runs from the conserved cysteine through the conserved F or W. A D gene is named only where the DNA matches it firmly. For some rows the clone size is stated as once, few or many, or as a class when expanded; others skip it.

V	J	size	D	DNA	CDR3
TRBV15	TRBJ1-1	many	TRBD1	TGTGCCACCAGCAGAGATCAGGGGACAGGGGCCGCTGAAACTGAAGCTTTCTTT	CATSRDQGTGAAETEAFF
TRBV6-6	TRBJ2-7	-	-	TGTGCCTCCAAGGGCCCCGTCAACTACGAGCAGTACTTC	CASKGPVNYEQYF
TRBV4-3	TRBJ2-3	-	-	TGCGCCAGCAGCCAAGCCGCCGACCCGGGGGCCACAGATACGCAGTATTTT	CASSQAADPGATDTQYF
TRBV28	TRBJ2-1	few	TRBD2	TGTGCCAGCAGTGAAGAGACTAGCGGGGGTTACAATGAGCAGTTCTTC	CASSEETSGGYNEQFF
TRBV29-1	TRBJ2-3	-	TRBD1	TGCAGCGTCCGGGGAACAGACAGGGCAGATACGCAGTATTTT	CSVRGTDRADTQYF
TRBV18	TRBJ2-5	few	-	TGTGCCAGCCAGACTCAAGAGGGGCAAGAGACCCAGTACTTC	CASQTQEGQETQYF
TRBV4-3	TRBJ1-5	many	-	TGCGCCAGCAGCCAAGCGCAGGGGAGCAATCAGCCCCAGCATTTT	CASSQAQGSNQPQHF
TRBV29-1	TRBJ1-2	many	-	TGCAGCGGCCAACAGGGAGCATATGGCTACACCTTC	CSGQQGAYGYTF
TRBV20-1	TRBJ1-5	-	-	TGCAGTGCTGGGGGGGGGTCAAACAATCAGCCCCAGCATTTT	CSAGGGSNNQPQHF
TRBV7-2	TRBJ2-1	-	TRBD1	TGTGCCAGCAGCCTCCTGACAGGGGCCAACAATGAGCAGTTCTTC	CASSLLTGANNEQFF